One T cell receptor beta chain is described in this entry. Its antigen remains unidentified. The sample belongs to a study of T cell repertoires in cytomegalovirus infection. Whole-study context: Signatures in public TCR beta sequences pointed to both CMV infection and matching HLA type.

Study-level findings and limits: The cumulative frequency of public TCR beta families distinguished individuals who carried CMV together with the relevant HLA. Predominance within the ex vivo response was attributable to HLA-C-restricted CMV-specific TCR beta clonotypes.

One entry per CDR3 protein results from TCRdb running MiXCR on the reads. The table shows 600,000 to 800,000 distinct CDR3 sequences, with approximately 24% occurring only once. The CDR3 is made up of 17 amino acids. J gave up 6 bases and V 3 bases, and 16 bases lay outside the gene matches. CDR1 and CDR2 from the germline V gene are MGHRA and YSYEKL. The rearrangement uses TRBV4-1 and TRBJ2-7; 8 bases are a match to TRBD2. The TCR sequence derives from a human donor in good health (CMV status not recorded). Some clones in this sample may be carry-over from other donors' samples. Source material: CD8+ T cells from PBMCs. CDR3 nucleotide sequence: TGCGCCAGCAGCCAGAGGCCCCTGAGGCGGGGGGACGTCGAGCAGTACTTC. Translation: CASSQRPLRRGDVEQYF.